This TCR beta chain was obtained from a study of CD8 T cells in ankylosing spondylitis. Study results and caveats: Matched synovial fluid from ankylosing spondylitis patients was reported to be enriched for disease-linked clones.

The CDR3 contains 14 residues. V was trimmed by 6 bases and J by 3 bases, leaving 17 bases between them. Germline V gives CDR1 DFQATT, CDR2 SNEGSKA (reference sequence). A few counts support this clonotype. What it recognizes is unknown. TCRdb re-called the 5' RACE reads with MiXCR, one entry per CDR3 protein. This sample yields 250,000 to 300,000 distinct CDR3 sequences, of which roughly 20% are seen a single time; roughly 7.3% belongs to the top ten. Sequenced input: blood, either unsorted or a sorted T cell fraction (not recorded which). The sequence was obtained from a male donor with ankylosing spondylitis or in good health (not recorded which). The chain uses TRBV20-1 and TRBJ1-2; perhaps TRBD1 as D (6 bases). The CDR3 DNA follows: TGCAGTGCCGACCACAGGGCAAACCACTATGGCTACACCTTC. Translation: CSADHRANHYGYTF.